A single sample is the source of the 4 T cell receptor beta chains below, sequenced in a study of blood T cell repertoires in COVID-19. Sequencing was performed with immunoSEQ multiplex PCR; in TCRdb, only in-frame clones are kept and a portion is missing. This table holds around 76,000 clones, around nine tenths found once. Sample: peripheral blood. The receptors shown here come from a human donor in a cohort sampled during active COVID-19.

V is TRBV3-1 (or the pseudogene TRBV3-2) and J is TRBJ1-1, with D unclear. The V end lost 4 bases, the J end lost 5 bases, and 14 bases lay between the germline ends. This CDR3 is built from 14 residues. Per germline, CDR1 LGHDT and CDR2 YNNKEL (reference sequence). The CDR3, as DNA: TGTGCCAGCAGCCCTCGGGAGGTTTGGACTGAAGCTTTCTTT. It yields the protein CASSPREVWTEAFF.

This chain's CDR3 is CASGGGANYGYTF. CDR3 nucleotide sequence: TGTGCCAGCGGAGGCGGTGCTAACTATGGCTACACCTTC. V usage is TRBV4-2 and J usage is TRBJ1-2; D gene uncertain. Germline loops: CDR1 LGHNA, CDR2 YNFKEQ. This CDR3 is 13 amino acids long. V shed 8 bases and J shed 0 bases, with 10 bases lying between them.

The chain has TRBV19 and TRBJ2-3, with 11 bases matching TRBD1. Germline V gene lookup returns CDR1 LNHDA and CDR2 SQIVND (reference sequence). J gave up 4 bases and V 6 bases, and 3 bases lay outside the gene matches. This CDR3 has 14 amino acids. The CDR3 nucleotides read TGTGCCAGTAGCCGGGACAGGGGGGCAGATACGCAGTATTTT. Its translation: CASSRDRGADTQYF.

V and J are TRBV7-2 and TRBJ1-5; D not certain. CDR1 and CDR2 (germline): SGHTA, FQGNSA. CDR3 length: 13 residues. Trimming stripped 4 bases from V and 4 bases from J, with 8 bases between. In nucleotides, the CDR3 is TGTGCCAGCAGCTCCAGAACAAATCAGCCCCAGCATTTT. Its protein product is CASSSRTNQPQHF.